This TCR beta chain was recorded in a study of T-cell memory formation after mild COVID-19. Study-level information: In these data, TCR clusters were largely donor specific. Notes on the study in general: Pre-infection memory carried some responding clones, suggesting that cross-reactive memory joined. Chiefly within CM and EM were the contracting CD4+ clones; CD8+ ones were within EMRA.

Note on this clonotype: Its specificity is not known.

TCR alpha and TCR beta cDNA libraries with sample barcodes and UMIs came from 5'RACE using constant-segment primers. Via MiXCR, TCRdb re-called the 5' RACE reads, giving one row per CDR3 protein. The data show over 500,000 distinct CDR3 sequences, 15% to 20% seen once. Trimming shortened V by 5 bases and J by 8 bases, and 7 bases separated the two germline ends. The CDR3 length is 11 residues. Germline V CDR1 and CDR2: LGHDT, YNNKEL (reference sequence). This receptor was identified in an adult woman who had mild COVID-19 (a few samples of this study predate the infection). Cell type and time point are not known. V is TRBV3-1 and J is TRBJ2-1; D unclear. The source material was PBMCs or a T cell subset sorted from them (not recorded which). The DNA of the CDR3 is TGTGCCAGCAGCAGGGCGGATGAGCAGTTCTTC. This translates into CASSRADEQFF.